This TCR beta chain originates from a study of blood T cell repertoires in COVID-19. Study as a whole: Spain, Italy and the United States supplied samples that represented acute and convalescent COVID-19. In each case, the material was cDNA or gDNA derived from T cells, B-cell-depleted T cells, or PBMCs.

Germline V lookup: CDR1 LNHNV, CDR2 YYDKDF (reference sequence). Deletions cut 5 bases from V and 4 bases from J, with 17 bases between. The CDR3 totals 15 residues. Under the authors' procedure: Researchers report that nucleated cell counts were estimated from reference gene primer amplification. Profiling relied on immunoSEQ multiplex PCR, and the TCRdb table lists in-frame clones only, not all of them. That table is the source of V, J and clone size, and D and trimming were worked out from the DNA. Among roughly 66,000 clones listed, around 93% were seen once. This rearrangement joins TRBV15 to TRBJ2-5; D is perhaps TRBD1 (6 bases). The receptor was derived from a human donor in a cohort sampled during active COVID-19. Material: peripheral blood. The CDR3 loop reads CATSFGQQGIETQYF. Written as DNA, the CDR3 is TGTGCCACCAGCTTCGGACAGCAGGGCATAGAGACCCAGTACTTC.